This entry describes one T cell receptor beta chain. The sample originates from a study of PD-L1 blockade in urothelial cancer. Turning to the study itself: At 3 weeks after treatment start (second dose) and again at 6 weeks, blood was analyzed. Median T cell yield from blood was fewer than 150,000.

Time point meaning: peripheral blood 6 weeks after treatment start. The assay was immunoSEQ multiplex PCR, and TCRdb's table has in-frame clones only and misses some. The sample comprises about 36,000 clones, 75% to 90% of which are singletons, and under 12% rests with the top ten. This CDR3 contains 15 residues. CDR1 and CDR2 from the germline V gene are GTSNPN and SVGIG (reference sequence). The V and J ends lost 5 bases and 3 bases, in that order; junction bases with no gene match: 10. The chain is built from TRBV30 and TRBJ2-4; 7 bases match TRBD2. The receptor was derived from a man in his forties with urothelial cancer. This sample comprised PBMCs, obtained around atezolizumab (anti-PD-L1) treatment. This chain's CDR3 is CAWQSAGLLKNIQYF. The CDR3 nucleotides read TGTGCCTGGCAATCCGCGGGACTACTCAAAAACATTCAGTACTTC.